This T cell receptor beta chain was captured by sequencing in a study of T cell responses to AZD1222 COVID-19 vaccine. CDR3 length equals 16 residues. Germline V gene sequence: CDR1 GTSNPN, CDR2 SVGIG (reference sequence). Trimming took 3 bases from V and 2 from J; bases not matched to a gene: 6. Repertoires were generated with immunoSEQ multiplex PCR, while TCRdb's copy carries only in-frame clones and drops some. The sample has about 130,000 clones; around 92% are singletons. Here the sequenced sample was peripheral blood, taken on day 0 of AZD1222 vaccination. This TCR was recovered from an adult in good health. The chain employs TRBV30 and TRBJ2-3; 12 bases are shared with TRBD2. CDR3 region: CAWSLRLAGATDTQYF. DNA of the CDR3: TGTGCCTGGAGCCTCCGACTAGCGGGAGCCACAGATACGCAGTATTTT.